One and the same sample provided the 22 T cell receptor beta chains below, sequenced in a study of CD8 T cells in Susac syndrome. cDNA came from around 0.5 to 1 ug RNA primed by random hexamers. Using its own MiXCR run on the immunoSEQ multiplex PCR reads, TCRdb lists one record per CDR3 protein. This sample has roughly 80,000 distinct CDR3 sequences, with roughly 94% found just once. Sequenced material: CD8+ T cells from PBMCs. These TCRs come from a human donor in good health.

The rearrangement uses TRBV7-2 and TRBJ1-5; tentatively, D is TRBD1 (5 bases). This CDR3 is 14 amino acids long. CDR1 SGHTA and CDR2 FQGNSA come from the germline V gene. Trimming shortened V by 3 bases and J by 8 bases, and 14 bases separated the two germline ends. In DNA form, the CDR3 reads TGTGCCAGCAGCTTTGACGGGACGGCGGAGCCCCAGCATTTT. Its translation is CASSFDGTAEPQHF. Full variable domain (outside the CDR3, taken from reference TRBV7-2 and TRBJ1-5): GAGVSQSPSNKVTEKGKDVELRCDPISGHTALYWYRQSLGQGLEFLIYFQGNSAPDKSGLPSDRFSAERTGGSVSTLTIQRTQQEDSAVYLCASSFDGTAEPQHFGDGTRLSIL.

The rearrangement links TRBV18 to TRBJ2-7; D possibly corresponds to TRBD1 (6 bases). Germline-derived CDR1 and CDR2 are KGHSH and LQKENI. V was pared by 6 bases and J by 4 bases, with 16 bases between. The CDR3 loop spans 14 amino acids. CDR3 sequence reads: CASSPGHSLYEQYV. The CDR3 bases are TGTGCCAGCTCGCCGGGACACTCCCTGTACGAGCAGTACGTC.

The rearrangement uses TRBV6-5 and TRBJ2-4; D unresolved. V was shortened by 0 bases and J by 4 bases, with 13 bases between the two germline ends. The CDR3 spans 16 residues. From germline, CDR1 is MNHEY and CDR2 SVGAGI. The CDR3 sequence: CASSYSIARRKNIQYF. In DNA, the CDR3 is TGTGCCAGCAGTTACTCGATAGCCAGGCGAAAAAACATTCAGTACTTC.

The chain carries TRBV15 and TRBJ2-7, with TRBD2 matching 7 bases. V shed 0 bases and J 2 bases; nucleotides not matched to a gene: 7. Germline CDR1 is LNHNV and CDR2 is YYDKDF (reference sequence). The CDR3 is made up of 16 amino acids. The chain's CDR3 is CATSRDGGRAAYEQYV. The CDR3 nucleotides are TGTGCCACCAGCAGAGATGGGGGGAGGGCAGCCTACGAGCAGTACGTC.

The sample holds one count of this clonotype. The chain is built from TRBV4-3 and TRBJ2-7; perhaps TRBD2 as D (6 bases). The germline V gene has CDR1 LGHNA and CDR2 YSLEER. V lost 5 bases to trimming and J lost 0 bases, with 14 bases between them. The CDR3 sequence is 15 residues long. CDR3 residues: CASSRRRDFSYEQYF. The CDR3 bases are TGCGCCAGCAGCAGACGTCGGGACTTCTCCTACGAGCAGTACTTC.

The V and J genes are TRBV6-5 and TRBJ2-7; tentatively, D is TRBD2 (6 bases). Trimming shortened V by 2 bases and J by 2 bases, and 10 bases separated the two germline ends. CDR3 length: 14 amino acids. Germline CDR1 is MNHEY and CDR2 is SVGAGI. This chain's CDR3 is CASSYPGLAYEQYV. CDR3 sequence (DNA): TGTGCCAGCAGTTACCCGGGACTCGCCTACGAGCAGTACGTC.

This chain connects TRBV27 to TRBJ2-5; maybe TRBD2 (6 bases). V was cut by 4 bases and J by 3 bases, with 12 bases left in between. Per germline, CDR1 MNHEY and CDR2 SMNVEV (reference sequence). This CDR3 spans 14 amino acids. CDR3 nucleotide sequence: TGTGCCAGCAGTTCTTACCTAGCGAAAGAGACCCAGTACTTC. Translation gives CASSSYLAKETQYF.

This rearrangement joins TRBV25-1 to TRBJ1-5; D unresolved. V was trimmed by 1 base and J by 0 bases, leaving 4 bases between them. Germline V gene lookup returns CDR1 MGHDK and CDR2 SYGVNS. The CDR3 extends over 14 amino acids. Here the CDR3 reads CASSEFNSNQPQHF. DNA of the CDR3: TGTGCCAGCAGTGAATTCAATAGCAATCAGCCCCAGCATTTT.

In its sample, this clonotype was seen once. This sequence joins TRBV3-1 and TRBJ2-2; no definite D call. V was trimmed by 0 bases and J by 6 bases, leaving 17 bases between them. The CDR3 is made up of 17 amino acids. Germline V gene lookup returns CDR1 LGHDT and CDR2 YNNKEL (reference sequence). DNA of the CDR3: TGTGCCAGCAGCCAAGATCCTCGCCCCTACATGCCCGGGGAGCTGTTTTTT. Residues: CASSQDPRPYMPGELFF.

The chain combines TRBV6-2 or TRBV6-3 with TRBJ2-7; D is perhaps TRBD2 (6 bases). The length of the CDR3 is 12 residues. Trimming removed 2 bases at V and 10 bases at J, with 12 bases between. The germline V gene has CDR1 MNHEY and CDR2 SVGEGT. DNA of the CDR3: TGTGCCAGCAGTTACGGGACGGGAGTCCAGTACGTC. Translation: CASSYGTGVQYV.

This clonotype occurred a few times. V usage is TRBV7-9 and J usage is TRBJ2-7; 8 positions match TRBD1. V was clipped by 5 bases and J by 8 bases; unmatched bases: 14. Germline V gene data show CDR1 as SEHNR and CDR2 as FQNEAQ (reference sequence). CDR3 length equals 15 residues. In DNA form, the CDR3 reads TGTGCCAGCAGCGAAACCCCCATGACAGGGGCACAGCAGTACGTC. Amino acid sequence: CASSETPMTGAQQYV.

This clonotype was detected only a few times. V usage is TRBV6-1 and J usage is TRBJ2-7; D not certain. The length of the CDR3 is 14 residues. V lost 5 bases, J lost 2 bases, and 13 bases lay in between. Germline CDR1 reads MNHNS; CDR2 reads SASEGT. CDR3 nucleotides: TGTGCCAGCAGTTTGGGCAGTCGAACCTACGAGCAGTACTTC. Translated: CASSLGSRTYEQYF.

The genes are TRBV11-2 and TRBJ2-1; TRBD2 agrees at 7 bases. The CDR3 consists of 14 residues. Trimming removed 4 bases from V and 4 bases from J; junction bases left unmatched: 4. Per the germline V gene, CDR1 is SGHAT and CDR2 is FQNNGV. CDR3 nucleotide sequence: TGTGCCAGCAGCTGGGGGGGAGAGTACAATGAGCAGTTCTTC. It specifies CASSWGGEYNEQFF.

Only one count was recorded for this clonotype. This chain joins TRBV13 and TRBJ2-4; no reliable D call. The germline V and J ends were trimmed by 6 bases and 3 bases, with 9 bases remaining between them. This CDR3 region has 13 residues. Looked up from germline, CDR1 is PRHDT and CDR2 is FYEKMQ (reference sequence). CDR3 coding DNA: TGTGCCAGCAGTTGGTATGGCAAAAACATTCAGTACTTC. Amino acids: CASSWYGKNIQYF.

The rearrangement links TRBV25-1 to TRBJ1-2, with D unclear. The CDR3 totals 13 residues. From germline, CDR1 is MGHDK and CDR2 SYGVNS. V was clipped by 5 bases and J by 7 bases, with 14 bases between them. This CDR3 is CASSIDNNAGYTF. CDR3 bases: TGTGCCAGCAGTATCGACAATAATGCTGGCTACACCTTC.

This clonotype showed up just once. The CDR3 DNA reads as TGTGCCAGCAGTGAAGCGCTTACCGGGACAGACAATGAGCAGTTCTTC. Its protein is CASSEALTGTDNEQFF. This sequence joins TRBV2 and TRBJ2-1; TRBD1 matches at 7 bases. The germline CDR1 and CDR2 sequences are SNHLY and FYNNEI. V lost 0 bases to trimming and J lost 5 bases; unmatched junction nucleotides: 7. The CDR3 is 16 amino acids.

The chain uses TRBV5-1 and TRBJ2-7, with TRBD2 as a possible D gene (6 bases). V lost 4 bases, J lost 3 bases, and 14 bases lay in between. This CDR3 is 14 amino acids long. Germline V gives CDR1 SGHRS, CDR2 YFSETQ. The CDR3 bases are TGCGCCAGCAGCGGGGGGAACTACGTCTACGAGCAGTACTTC. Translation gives CASSGGNYVYEQYF. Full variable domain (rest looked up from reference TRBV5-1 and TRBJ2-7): KAGVTQTPRYLIKTRGQQVTLSCSPISGHRSVSWYQQTPGQGLQFLFEYFSETQRNKGNFPGRFSGRQFSNSRSEMNVSTLELGDSALYLCASSGGNYVYEQYFGPGTRLTVT.

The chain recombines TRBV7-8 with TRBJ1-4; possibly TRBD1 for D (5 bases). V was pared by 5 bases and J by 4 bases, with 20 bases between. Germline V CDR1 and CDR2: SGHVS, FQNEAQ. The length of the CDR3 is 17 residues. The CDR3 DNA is TGTGCCAGCAGCCCGGACGGGACGGCCAGGTTTAATGAAAAACTGTTTTTT. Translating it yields CASSPDGTARFNEKLFF.

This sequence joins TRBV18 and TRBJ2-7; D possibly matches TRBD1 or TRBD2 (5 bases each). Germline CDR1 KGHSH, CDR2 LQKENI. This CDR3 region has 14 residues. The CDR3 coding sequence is TGTGCCAGCTCAGCACCGGGACCATTTAGGAAGCAGTACGTC. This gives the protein CASSAPGPFRKQYV.

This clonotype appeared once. The CDR3 sequence: CASSWGQTQYF. CDR3 bases: TGCGCCAGCAGCTGGGGTCAGACCCAGTACTTC. This sequence joins TRBV4-1 and TRBJ2-5, with no clear D. Germline CDR1 reads MGHRA; CDR2 reads YSYEKL. This CDR3 is built from 11 residues. Trimming pared 5 bases from V and 6 bases from J, leaving 7 bases between.

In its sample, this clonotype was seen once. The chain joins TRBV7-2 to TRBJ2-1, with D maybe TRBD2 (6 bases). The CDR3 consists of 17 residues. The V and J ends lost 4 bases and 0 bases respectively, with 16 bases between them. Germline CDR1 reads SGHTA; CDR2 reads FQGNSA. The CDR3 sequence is CASSYRTSSSSYNEQFF. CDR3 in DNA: TGTGCCAGCAGCTATCGAACTAGCTCGAGCTCCTACAATGAGCAGTTCTTC.

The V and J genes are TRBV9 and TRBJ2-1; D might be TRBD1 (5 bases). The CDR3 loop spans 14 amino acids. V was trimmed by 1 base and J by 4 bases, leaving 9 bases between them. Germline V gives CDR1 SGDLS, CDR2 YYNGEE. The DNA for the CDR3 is TGTGCCAGCAGCGTACAGGGATATTACAATGAGCAGTTCTTC. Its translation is CASSVQGYYNEQFF.